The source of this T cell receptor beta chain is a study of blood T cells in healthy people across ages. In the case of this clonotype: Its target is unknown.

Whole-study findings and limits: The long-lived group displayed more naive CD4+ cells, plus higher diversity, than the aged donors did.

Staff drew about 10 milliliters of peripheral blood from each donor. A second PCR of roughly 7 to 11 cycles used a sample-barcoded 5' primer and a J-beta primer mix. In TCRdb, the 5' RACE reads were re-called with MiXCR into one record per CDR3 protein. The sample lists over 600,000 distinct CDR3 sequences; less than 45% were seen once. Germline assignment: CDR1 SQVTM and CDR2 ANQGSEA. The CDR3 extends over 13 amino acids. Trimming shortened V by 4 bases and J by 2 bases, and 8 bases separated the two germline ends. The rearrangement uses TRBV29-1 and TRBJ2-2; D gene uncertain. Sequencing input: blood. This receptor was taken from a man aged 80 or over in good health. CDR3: CSVAGRNTGELFF. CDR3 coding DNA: TGCAGCGTTGCAGGCAGAAACACCGGGGAGCTGTTTTTT.